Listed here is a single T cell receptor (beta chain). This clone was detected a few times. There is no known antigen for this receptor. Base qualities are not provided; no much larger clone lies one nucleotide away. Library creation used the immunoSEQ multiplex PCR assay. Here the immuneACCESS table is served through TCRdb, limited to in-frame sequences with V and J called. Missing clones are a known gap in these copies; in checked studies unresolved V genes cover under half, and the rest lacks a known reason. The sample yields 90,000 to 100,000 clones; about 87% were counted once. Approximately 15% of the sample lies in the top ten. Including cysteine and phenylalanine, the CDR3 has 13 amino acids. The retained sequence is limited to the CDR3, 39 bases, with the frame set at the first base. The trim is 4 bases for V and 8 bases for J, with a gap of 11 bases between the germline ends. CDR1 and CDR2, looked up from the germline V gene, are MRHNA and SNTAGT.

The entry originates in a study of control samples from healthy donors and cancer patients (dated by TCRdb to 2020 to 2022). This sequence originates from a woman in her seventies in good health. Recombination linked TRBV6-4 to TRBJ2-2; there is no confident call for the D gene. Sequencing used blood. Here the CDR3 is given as CASSASLQGELFF. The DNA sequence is TGTGCCAGCAGTGCCTCGCTGCAAGGGGAGCTGTTTTTT.